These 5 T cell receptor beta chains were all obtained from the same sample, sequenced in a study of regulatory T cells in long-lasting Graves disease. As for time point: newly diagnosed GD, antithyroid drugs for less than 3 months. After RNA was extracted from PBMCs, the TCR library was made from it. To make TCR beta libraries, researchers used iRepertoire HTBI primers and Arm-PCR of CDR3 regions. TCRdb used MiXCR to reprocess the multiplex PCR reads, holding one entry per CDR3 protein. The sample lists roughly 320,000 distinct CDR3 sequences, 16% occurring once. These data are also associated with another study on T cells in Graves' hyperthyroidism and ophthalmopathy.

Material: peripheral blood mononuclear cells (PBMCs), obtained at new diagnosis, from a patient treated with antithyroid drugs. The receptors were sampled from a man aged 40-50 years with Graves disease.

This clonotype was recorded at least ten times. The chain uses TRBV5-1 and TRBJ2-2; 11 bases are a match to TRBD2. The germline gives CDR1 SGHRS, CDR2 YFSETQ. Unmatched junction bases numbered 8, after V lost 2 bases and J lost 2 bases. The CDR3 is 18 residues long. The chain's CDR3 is CASSLIPGLAANTGELFF. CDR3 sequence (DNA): TGCGCCAGCAGCTTAATTCCGGGACTAGCGGCCAACACCGGGGAGCTGTTTTTT.

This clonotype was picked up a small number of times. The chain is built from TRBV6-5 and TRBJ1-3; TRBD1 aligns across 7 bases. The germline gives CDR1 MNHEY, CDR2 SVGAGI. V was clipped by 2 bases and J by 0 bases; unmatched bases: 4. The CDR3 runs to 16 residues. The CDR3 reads CASSYSRGASGNTIYF. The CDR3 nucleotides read TGTGCCAGCAGTTACAGCAGGGGGGCCTCTGGAAACACCATATATTTT.

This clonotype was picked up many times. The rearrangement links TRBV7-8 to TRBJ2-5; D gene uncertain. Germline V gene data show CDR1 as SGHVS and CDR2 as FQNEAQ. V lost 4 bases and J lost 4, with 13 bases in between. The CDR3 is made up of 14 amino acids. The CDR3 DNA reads TGTGCCAGCAGCTCCGACACCCTTGTAGAGACCCAGTACTTC. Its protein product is CASSSDTLVETQYF.

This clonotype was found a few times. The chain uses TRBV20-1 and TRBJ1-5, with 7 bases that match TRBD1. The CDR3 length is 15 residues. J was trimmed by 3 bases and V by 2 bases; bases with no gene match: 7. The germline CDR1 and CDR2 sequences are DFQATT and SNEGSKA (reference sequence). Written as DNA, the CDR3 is TGCAGTGCTAGACCACCGGGACAGATCAATCAGCCCCAGCATTTT. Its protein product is CSARPPGQINQPQHF.

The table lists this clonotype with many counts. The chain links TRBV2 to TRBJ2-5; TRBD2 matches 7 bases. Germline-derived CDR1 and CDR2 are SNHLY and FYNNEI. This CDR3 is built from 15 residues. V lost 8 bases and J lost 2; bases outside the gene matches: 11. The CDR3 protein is CASEGGESFQETQYF. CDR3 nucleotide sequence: TGTGCCAGCGAGGGAGGGGAAAGTTTTCAAGAGACCCAGTACTTC.